These 6 T cell receptor beta chains share one sample of origin, sequenced in a study of precursors of human CD4 cytotoxic T cells. A single record per CDR3 protein comes from TCRdb applying MiXCR to the reads. This table has roughly 320 distinct CDR3 sequences, 20% to 25% appearing once. Sorted CD4+ central memory, effector memory, IL-7R-high TEMRA and IL-7R-negative TEMRA cells underwent bulk UMI sequencing. Sample: memory CD4+ T cells from blood (PBMCs). These receptor sequences come from a human donor in good health.

In its sample, this clonotype ranks as large. The chain employs TRBV7-2 and TRBJ2-7; D may correspond to TRBD1 or TRBD2 (6 bases each). In germline, CDR1 is SGHTA, CDR2 FQGNSA. V lost 1 base, J lost 3 bases, and 10 bases lay in between. This CDR3 comprises 14 residues. CDR3 bases: TGTGCCAGCAGCTTAGGAGGAGGGGGCTACGAGCAGTACTTC. As protein: CASSLGGGGYEQYF.

This clonotype is judged hyperexpanded. The gene calls are TRBV3-1 and TRBJ2-2; D may be TRBD2 (6 bases). The V end lost 3 bases, the J end lost 13 bases, and 15 bases lay between the germline ends. The germline V gene has CDR1 LGHDT and CDR2 YNNKEL (reference sequence). The CDR3 is 13 residues long. The CDR3 bases are TGTGCCAGCAGCCATTTGTCCGGGGGTTTGCTGTTTTTT. The encoded protein is CASSHLSGGLLFF.

This rearrangement joins TRBV5-6 to TRBJ2-7; D gene uncertain. Trimming shortened V by 0 bases and J by 4 bases, and 14 bases separated the two germline ends. Germline CDR1 and CDR2: SGHDT and YYEEEE. The CDR3 totals 15 residues. CDR3 DNA: TGTGCCAGCAGCTTGGGGCTAGATATTGGGTACGAGCAGTACTTC. Protein sequence: CASSLGLDIGYEQYF.

This clonotype is large by share. The V and J genes are TRBV7-9 and TRBJ2-7; D ambiguous. This CDR3 spans 14 amino acids. The ends were cut back, 0 bases at V and 7 bases at J, with 13 bases in the middle. Germline CDR1 is SEHNR and CDR2 is FQNEAQ (reference sequence). Here the CDR3 DNA reads TGTGCCAGCAGCTTAGCGGCCCTAAAACGGGAGCAGTACTTC. Amino acid sequence: CASSLAALKREQYF.

By frequency in the sample, this clonotype is large. The genes are TRBV5-1 and TRBJ2-3; no clear D. The germline V gene has CDR1 SGHRS and CDR2 YFSETQ. CDR3 length: 14 residues. V was pared by 2 bases and J by 1 base, with 8 bases between. The CDR3 DNA is TGCGCCAGCAGCTTCCCTATTGGCACAGATACGCAGTATTTT. Its protein product is CASSFPIGTDTQYF.

The chain carries TRBV20-1 and TRBJ1-5; D unclear. The CDR3 runs to 14 residues. CDR1 DFQATT and CDR2 SNEGSKA come from the germline V gene (reference sequence). With 5 bases removed from V and 0 bases from J, the gap between germline ends came to 11 bases. CDR3 coding DNA: TGCAGTGCTGCCTCGGGAGGTAGCAATCAGCCCCAGCATTTT. Amino acids: CSAASGGSNQPQHF.